A selection of T cell receptor beta chains follows, all from one sample in a study of pediatric ulcerative colitis. TCRdb keeps only in-frame clones here, not all; method: immunoSEQ multiplex PCR. The sample gives under 70,000 clones, around 87% of which show up once; around 1.4% is in the top ten. The sequenced material came from blood. These receptors were taken from a boy younger than 18 who was a control in a study of pediatric ulcerative colitis. The CDR3 runs from the conserved cysteine through the conserved F or W. A D gene is named only where the DNA matches it firmly. The size field is filled for only some rows; it gives once, few, many or a size class.

>.|.|TRBJ1-5|TRBV7-9
CASSSSQGSSNQPQHF
TGTGCCAGCAGCTCCAGTCAGGGTAGCAGCAATCAGCCCCAGCATTTT
>.|.|TRBJ1-4|TRBV25-1
CASSESSADNEKLFF
TGTGCCAGCAGTGAATCTTCGGCGGATAATGAAAAACTGTTTTTT
>.|few|TRBJ2-3|TRBV6-4
CASGGLGSTDTQYF
TGTGCCAGCGGTGGTTTGGGTTCCACAGATACGCAGTATTTT
>.|.|TRBJ2-5|TRBV28
CASASVGGGETQYF
TGTGCCAGCGCCTCAGTGGGAGGGGGGGAGACCCAGTACTTC
>.|once|TRBJ2-7|TRBV28
CASSFNVPYEQYF
TGTGCCAGCAGCTTCAACGTGCCCTACGAGCAGTACTTC
>TRBD1|.|TRBJ2-7|TRBV5-1
CASSSGTGGIYEQYF
TGCGCCAGCAGCTCCGGGACAGGGGGCATCTACGAGCAGTACTTC
>TRBD2|.|TRBJ2-2|TRBV5-4
CASSRGLAGNANTGELFF
TGTGCCAGCAGCCGGGGACTAGCGGGGAACGCGAACACCGGGGAGCTGTTTTTT
>.|.|TRBJ1-4|TRBV6-5
CASSYRAANEKLFF
TGTGCCAGCAGTTACCGCGCGGCAAATGAAAAACTGTTTTTT
>.|.|TRBJ2-7|TRBV13
CASSLDQGQRVQYF
TGTGCCAGCAGCTTAGACCAGGGCCAAAGGGTGCAGTACTTC
>TRBD2|.|TRBJ2-3|TRBV5-4
CASSFPSGGTDTQYF
TGTGCCAGCAGCTTCCCTAGCGGGGGCACAGATACGCAGTATTTT
>.|.|TRBJ2-5|TRBV6-5
CASSYGRGLGETQYF
TGTGCCAGCAGTTACGGCCGGGGGCTAGGGGAGACCCAGTACTTC
>.|.|TRBJ2-2|TRBV27
CASSLFGWDGELFF
TGTGCCAGCAGTTTATTTGGTTGGGACGGGGAGCTGTTTTTT
>.|.|TRBJ1-1|TRBV7-6
CASSLGVRADTEAFF
TGTGCCAGCAGCTTAGGGGTTCGGGCGGACACTGAAGCTTTCTTT
>.|.|TRBJ1-3|TRBV25-1
CASSASHFSATIYF
TGTGCCAGCAGTGCCTCCCACTTTTCAGCCACCATATATTTT
>TRBD2|.|TRBJ2-7|TRBV11-1
CASSLLAGLSYEQYF
TGTGCCAGCAGCTTACTAGCGGGACTTTCCTACGAGCAGTACTTC
>.|.|TRBJ2-7|TRBV9
CASSVGGGAHEQYF
TGTGCCAGCAGCGTAGGAGGAGGGGCCCACGAGCAGTACTTC
>.|.|TRBJ1-1|TRBV7-3
CASSAQVNTEAFF
TGTGCCAGCAGCGCGCAGGTGAACACTGAAGCTTTCTTT
>TRBD2|once|TRBJ2-5|TRBV4-1
CASSQDGTRYETQYF
TGCGCCAGCAGCCAAGACGGGACTAGATACGAGACCCAGTACTTC
>.|.|TRBJ1-2|TRBV25-1
CASSGIAVNYGYTF
TGTGCCAGCAGTGGAATTGCAGTCAACTATGGCTACACCTTC
>TRBD1|once|TRBJ2-1|TRBV9
CASSDDRGSYNEQFF
TGTGCCAGCAGCGATGACAGGGGATCCTACAATGAGCAGTTCTTC
>TRBD1|.|TRBJ2-6|TRBV10-3
CAISESNRGWIGANVLTF
TGTGCCATCAGTGAGTCGAACAGGGGATGGATAGGGGCCAACGTCCTGACTTTC
>TRBD1|.|TRBJ1-4|TRBV7-2
CASSPRAGGNEKLFF
TGTGCCAGCAGCCCCCGGGCAGGGGGAAATGAAAAACTGTTTTTT
>TRBD1|.|TRBJ2-7|TRBV6-6
CASSPRQGDKQYF
TGTGCCAGCAGTCCTCGACAGGGGGACAAGCAGTACTTC
>.|few|TRBJ2-2|TRBV14
CASSQVSGYTGELFF
TGTGCCAGCAGCCAAGTCTCCGGTTACACCGGGGAGCTGTTTTTT
>.|.|TRBJ1-1|TRBV28
CASSLTPPEAFF
TGTGCCAGCAGTTTGACCCCCCCTGAAGCTTTCTTT
>TRBD1|few|TRBJ1-4|TRBV2
CARSGTGDEKLFF
TGTGCCCGATCGGGGACAGGGGATGAAAAACTGTTTTTT